This T cell receptor beta chain was found in a study of T cell changes during pregnancy in multiple sclerosis. Profiled with immunoSEQ multiplex PCR; TCRdb holds only in-frame clones, not every one. This table holds some 100,000 clones, 94% found once. CDR1 and CDR2 from the germline V gene are LNHDA and SQIVND (reference sequence). This CDR3 is 14 amino acids long. V gave up 5 bases and J gave up 2 bases; unmatched junction bases: 4. Material: peripheral blood, obtained before pregnancy. The clonotype comes from a female donor with multiple sclerosis, enrolled in a pregnancy study. The rearrangement joins TRBV19 to TRBJ2-7; TRBD2 agrees at 9 bases. The CDR3 nucleotides are TGTGCCAGTAGTCTTAGCGGGAGAACCTACGAGCAGTACTTC. It yields the protein CASSLSGRTYEQYF.